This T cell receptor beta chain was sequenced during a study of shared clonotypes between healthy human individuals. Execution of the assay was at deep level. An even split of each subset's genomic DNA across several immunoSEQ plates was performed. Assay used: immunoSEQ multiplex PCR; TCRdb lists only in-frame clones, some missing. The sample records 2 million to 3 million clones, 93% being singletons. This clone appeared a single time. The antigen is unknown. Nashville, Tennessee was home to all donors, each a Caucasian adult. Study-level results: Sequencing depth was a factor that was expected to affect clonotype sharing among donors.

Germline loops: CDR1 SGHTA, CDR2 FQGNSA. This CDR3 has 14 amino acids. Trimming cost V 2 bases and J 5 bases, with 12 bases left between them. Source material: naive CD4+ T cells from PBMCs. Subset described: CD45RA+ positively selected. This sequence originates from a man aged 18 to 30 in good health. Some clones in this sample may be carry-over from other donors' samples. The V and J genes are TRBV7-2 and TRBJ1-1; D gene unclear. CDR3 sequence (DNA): TGTGCCAGCAGCTTACTCTCCAGGTGGACTGAAGCTTTCTTT. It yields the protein CASSLLSRWTEAFF.